This TCR beta chain was documented in a study of blood T cell repertoires in COVID-19. Study as a whole: The United States, Italy and Spain supplied acute and convalescent COVID-19 samples.

On this clone itself: Other DNA sequences in the sample encode the same CDR3.

Profiled with immunoSEQ multiplex PCR; TCRdb holds only in-frame clones, not every one. The sample has about 140,000 clones; about 86% are singletons. The sequence derives from a woman in her thirties or forties with acute or convalescent COVID-19. Input material: peripheral blood.

CDR3 amino acids: CASSWGRNTEAFF. As DNA, the CDR3 is TGTGCCAGCAGTTGGGGCCGTAACACTGAAGCTTTCTTT. The chain is built from TRBV6-2 or TRBV6-3 and TRBJ1-1, with a weak D call TRBD1 (5 bases). Deletions cut 4 bases from V and 2 bases from J, with 8 bases between. The CDR3 is made up of 13 amino acids. The germline V gene encodes CDR1 MNHEY and CDR2 SVGEGT.